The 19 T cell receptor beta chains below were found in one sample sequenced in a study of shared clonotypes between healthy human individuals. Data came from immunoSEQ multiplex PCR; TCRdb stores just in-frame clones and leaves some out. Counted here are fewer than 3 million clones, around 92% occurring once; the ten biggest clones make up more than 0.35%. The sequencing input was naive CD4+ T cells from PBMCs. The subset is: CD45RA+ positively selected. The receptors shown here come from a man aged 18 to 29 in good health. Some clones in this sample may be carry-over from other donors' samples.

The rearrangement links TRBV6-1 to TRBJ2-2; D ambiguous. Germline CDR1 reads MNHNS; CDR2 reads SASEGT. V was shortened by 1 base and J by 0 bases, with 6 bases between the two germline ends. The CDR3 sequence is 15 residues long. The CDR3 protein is CASSEEAPNTGELFF. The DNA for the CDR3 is TGTGCCAGCAGTGAAGAGGCCCCGAACACCGGGGAGCTGTTTTTT.

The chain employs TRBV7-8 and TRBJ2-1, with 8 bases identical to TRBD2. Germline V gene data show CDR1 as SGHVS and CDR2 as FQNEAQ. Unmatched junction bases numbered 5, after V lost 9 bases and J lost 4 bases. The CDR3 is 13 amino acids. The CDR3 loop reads CASTSGLYNEQFF. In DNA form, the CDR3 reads TGTGCCAGTACTAGCGGCCTTTACAATGAGCAGTTCTTC.

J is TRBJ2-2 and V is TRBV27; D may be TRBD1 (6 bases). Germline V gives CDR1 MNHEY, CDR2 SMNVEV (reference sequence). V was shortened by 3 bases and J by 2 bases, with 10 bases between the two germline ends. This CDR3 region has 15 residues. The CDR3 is CASSFGQTNTGELFF. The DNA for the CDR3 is TGTGCCAGCAGTTTTGGACAGACCAACACCGGGGAGCTGTTTTTT.

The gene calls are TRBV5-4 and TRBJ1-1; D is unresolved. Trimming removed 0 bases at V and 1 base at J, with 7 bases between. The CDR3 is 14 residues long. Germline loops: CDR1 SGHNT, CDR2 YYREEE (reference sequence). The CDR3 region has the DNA TGTGCCAGCAGCTTGGAGTGGCAGAACACTGAAGCTTTCTTT. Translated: CASSLEWQNTEAFF.

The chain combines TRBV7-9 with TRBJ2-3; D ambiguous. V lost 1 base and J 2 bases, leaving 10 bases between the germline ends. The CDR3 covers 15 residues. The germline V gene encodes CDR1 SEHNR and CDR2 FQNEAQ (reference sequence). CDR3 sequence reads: CASSLVYGSTDTQYF. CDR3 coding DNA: TGTGCCAGCAGCTTAGTATATGGTTCCACAGATACGCAGTATTTT.

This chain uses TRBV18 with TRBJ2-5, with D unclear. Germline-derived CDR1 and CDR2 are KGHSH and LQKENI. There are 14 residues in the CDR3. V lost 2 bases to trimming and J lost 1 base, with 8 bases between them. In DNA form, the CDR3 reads TGTGCCAGCTCACCAATCGGGCTCCAAGAGACCCAGTACTTC. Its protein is CASSPIGLQETQYF.

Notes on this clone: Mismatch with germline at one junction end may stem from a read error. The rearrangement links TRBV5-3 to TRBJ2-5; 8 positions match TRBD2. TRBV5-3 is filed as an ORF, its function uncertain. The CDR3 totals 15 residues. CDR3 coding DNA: TGTGCCAGCAGCTCGAAGAAGGACTTCGGGGGGGAGCAGTACTTC. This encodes CASSSKKDFGGEQYF.

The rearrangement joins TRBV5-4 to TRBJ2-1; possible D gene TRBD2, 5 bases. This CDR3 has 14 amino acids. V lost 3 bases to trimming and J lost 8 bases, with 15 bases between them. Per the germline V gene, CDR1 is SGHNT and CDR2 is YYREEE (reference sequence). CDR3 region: CASSSTAGTDEQFF. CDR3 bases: TGTGCCAGCAGCTCCACTGCGGGCACGGATGAGCAGTTCTTC.

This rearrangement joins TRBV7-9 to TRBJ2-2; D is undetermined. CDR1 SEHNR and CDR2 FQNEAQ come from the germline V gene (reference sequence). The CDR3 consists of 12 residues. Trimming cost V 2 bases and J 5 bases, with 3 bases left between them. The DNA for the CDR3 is TGTGCCAGCAGCTTACGGACCGGGGAGCTGTTTTTT. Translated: CASSLRTGELFF. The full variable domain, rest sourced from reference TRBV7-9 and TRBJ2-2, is DTGVSQNPRHKITKRGQNVTFRCDPISEHNRLYWYRQTLGQGPEFLTYFQNEAQLEKSRLLSDRFSAERPKGSFSTLEIQRTEQGDSAMYLCASSLRTGELFFGEGSRLTVL.

CDR3 residues: CASSESGGGSPLHF. The DNA of the CDR3 is TGTGCCAGCAGTGAGTCAGGGGGCGGTTCACCCCTCCACTTT. The chain combines TRBV2 with TRBJ1-6, with 8 nucleotides matching TRBD1. V shed 3 bases and J 9 bases; nucleotides not matched to a gene: 4. CDR1 is SNHLY, CDR2 FYNNEI, per germline. The CDR3 is 14 amino acids.

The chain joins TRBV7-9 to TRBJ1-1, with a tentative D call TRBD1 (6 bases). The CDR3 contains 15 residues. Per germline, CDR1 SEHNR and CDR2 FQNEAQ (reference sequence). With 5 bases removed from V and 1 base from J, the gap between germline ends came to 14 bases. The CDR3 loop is CASSPRVGANTEAFF. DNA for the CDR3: TGTGCCAGCAGCCCACGGGTGGGGGCGAACACTGAAGCTTTCTTT. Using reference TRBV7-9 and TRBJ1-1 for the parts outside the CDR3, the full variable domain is DTGVSQNPRHKITKRGQNVTFRCDPISEHNRLYWYRQTLGQGPEFLTYFQNEAQLEKSRLLSDRFSAERPKGSFSTLEIQRTEQGDSAMYLCASSPRVGANTEAFFGQGTRLTVV.

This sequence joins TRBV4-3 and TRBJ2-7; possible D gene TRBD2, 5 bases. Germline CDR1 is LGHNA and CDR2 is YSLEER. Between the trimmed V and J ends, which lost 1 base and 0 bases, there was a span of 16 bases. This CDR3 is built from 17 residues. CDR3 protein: CASSQGILDGDSYEQYF. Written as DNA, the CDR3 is TGCGCCAGCAGCCAAGGAATACTCGACGGGGACTCCTACGAGCAGTACTTC.

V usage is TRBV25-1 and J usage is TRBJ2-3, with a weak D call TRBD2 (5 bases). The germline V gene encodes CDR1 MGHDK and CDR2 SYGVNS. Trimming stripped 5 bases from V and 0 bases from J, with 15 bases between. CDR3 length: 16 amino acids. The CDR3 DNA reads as TGTGCCAGCAGTTTTGGAGGATTCGCTAGCACAGATACGCAGTATTTT. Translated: CASSFGGFASTDTQYF.

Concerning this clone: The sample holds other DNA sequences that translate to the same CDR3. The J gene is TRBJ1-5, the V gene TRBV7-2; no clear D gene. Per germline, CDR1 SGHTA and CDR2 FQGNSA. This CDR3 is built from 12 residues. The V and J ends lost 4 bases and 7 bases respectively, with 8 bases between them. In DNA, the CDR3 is TGTGCCAGCAGCTCCTTAGGACAGCCCCAGCATTTT. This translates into CASSSLGQPQHF.

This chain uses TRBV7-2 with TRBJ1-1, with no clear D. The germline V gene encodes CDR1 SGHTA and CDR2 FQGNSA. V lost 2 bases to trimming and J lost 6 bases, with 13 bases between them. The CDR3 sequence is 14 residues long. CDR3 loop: CASSLIKLSAEAFF. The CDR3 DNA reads TGTGCCAGCAGCTTAATAAAGTTATCGGCTGAAGCTTTCTTT.

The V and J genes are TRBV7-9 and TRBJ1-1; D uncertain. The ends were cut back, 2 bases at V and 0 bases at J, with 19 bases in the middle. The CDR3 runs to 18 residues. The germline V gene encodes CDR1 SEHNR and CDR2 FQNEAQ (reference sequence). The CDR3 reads CASSLSGQPGRMNTEAFF. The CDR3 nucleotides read TGTGCCAGCAGCTTATCTGGGCAGCCTGGGAGGATGAACACTGAAGCTTTCTTT.

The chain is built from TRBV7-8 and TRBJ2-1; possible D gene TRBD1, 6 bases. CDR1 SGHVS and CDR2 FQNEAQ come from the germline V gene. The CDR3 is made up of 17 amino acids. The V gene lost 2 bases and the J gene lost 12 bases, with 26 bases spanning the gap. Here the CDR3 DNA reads TGTGCCAGCAGCTTAATCCTAACAGGGTCGTATCCTACTGGGCAGTTCTTC. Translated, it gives CASSLILTGSYPTGQFF.

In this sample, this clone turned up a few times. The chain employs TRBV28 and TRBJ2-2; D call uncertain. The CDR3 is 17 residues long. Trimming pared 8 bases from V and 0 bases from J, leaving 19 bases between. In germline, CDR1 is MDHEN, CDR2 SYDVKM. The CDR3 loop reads CASRNPRLIPNTGELFF. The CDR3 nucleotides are TGTGCCAGCCGGAACCCCCGACTCATACCGAACACCGGGGAGCTGTTTTTT. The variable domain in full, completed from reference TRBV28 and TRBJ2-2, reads DVKVTQSSRYLVKRTGEKVFLECVQDMDHENMFWYRQDPGLGLRLIYFSYDVKMKEKGDIPEGYSVSREKKERFSLILESASTNQTSMYLCASRNPRLIPNTGELFFGEGSRLTVL.

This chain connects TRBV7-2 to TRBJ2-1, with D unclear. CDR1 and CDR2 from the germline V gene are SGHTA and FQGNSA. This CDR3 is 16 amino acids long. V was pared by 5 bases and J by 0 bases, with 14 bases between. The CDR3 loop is CASSTKMRGSYNEQFF. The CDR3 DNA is TGTGCCAGCAGCACCAAGATGAGAGGCTCCTACAATGAGCAGTTCTTC. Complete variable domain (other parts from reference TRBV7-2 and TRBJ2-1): GAGVSQSPSNKVTEKGKDVELRCDPISGHTALYWYRQSLGQGLEFLIYFQGNSAPDKSGLPSDRFSAERTGGSVSTLTIQRTQQEDSAVYLCASSTKMRGSYNEQFFGPGTRLTVL.